The clone carrying this TCR beta chain was detected only a few times. The antigen is undetermined. A modified ARM-PCR protocol with three rounds of nested PCR amplified TCRbeta. MiXCR, applied by TCRdb to the multiplex PCR reads, yields one record per CDR3 protein. The data show about 81,000 distinct CDR3 sequences, around 77% seen once. The template was RNA from unsorted bulk tissue. Chemotherapy-naive patients with new lung cancer underwent thoracic surgery in China, August–November 2014. Germline CDR1 and CDR2: ENHRY and SYGVKD. V lost 6 bases to trimming and J lost 3 bases, with 18 bases between them. This CDR3 spans 15 amino acids. This sample is part of a study of tumor and adjacent non-tumor tissue in lung cancer. Study information: Patients were aged roughly 30 to 76, around ten men and roughly 5 women, stage I to III.

General study findings and limits: Normal lung showed higher cumulative top 100 clone frequency than tumor. Significantly higher TCR diversity was found in tumor than normal lung.

The source is a woman aged 40 to 55 with non-small cell lung cancer. The chain combines TRBV10-3 with TRBJ2-7; D is perhaps TRBD2 (5 bases). The sequencing input was lung tumor tissue. CDR3 region: CAIRKASGSDYEQYF. CDR3 DNA sequence: TGTGCCATCAGGAAAGCGTCGGGAAGTGACTACGAGCAGTACTTC.